Listed below are T cell receptor beta chains from one sample, sequenced in a study of blood T cell repertoires in COVID-19. The table came from immunoSEQ multiplex PCR; TCRdb's copy has only in-frame clones and leaves some out. This sample yields roughly 160,000 clones, of which about 88% are seen a single time; 0.99% belongs to the top ten. The sequenced sample was peripheral blood. Every receptor here comes from a man between 18 and 29 years old with acute or convalescent COVID-19. CDR3s include the opening cysteine and the closing phenylalanine or tryptophan. D genes are given only for firm matches. Expanded clones get a size class; other rows say once, few or many, or leave the size out.

NA	TRBV9	TRBD1	TRBJ2-5	TGTGCCAGCAGCCCGCCCGGGACAGGGTCAATAGAGACCCAGTACTTC	CASSPPGTGSIETQYF
NA	TRBV6-6	TRBD1	TRBJ2-1	TGTGCCAGCAGTAGAACAGGGGACAATGAGCAGTTCTTC	CASSRTGDNEQFF
NA	TRBV5-1	NA	TRBJ2-5	TGCGCCAGCAGCTTGTGGGTCGGGGAGACCCAGTACTTC	CASSLWVGETQYF
NA	TRBV2	NA	TRBJ1-1	TGTGCCAGCAGTGAAGCGCGGGTTCCCACTGAAGCTTTCTTT	CASSEARVPTEAFF
NA	TRBV7-9	NA	TRBJ2-1	TGTGCCAGCAGCGAGACACCAAACTCCTACAATGAGCAGTTCTTC	CASSETPNSYNEQFF
NA	TRBV6-4	NA	TRBJ1-5	TGTGCCAGCAGCCACAGAGTTGTCGCCCAGCATTTT	CASSHRVVAQHF
NA	TRBV7-9	TRBD1	TRBJ2-5	TGTGCCAGCAGCTCCTCAGACAGGGGCGGAGAGACCCAGTACTTC	CASSSSDRGGETQYF
NA	TRBV15	TRBD2	TRBJ2-5	TGTGCCACCAGCAGAGATGGGAGGATAGCGGGGGGCCAAGAGACCCAGTACTTC	CATSRDGRIAGGQETQYF
NA	TRBV5-1	TRBD1	TRBJ1-6	TGCGCCAGCAGCACCGACAGGGGGCATAATTCACCCCTCTACTTT	CASSTDRGHNSPLYF
NA	TRBV19	NA	TRBJ1-2	TGTGCCAGTAGTATCGGCGGAGCTAACTATGGCTACACCTTC	CASSIGGANYGYTF
NA	TRBV5-1	NA	TRBJ2-1	TGCGCCAGCAGCTTGTCTCCCCAGGGCAATGAGCAGTTCTTC	CASSLSPQGNEQFF
NA	TRBV12-1	NA	TRBJ1-1	TGTGCCAGCAGCTTTTACGGGGGGCGGACTGAAGCTTTCTTT	CASSFYGGRTEAFF
NA	TRBV5-6	TRBD2	TRBJ2-1	TGTGCCAGCAGCCTACGGACTAGCGGGGGGAATGAGCAGTTCTTC	CASSLRTSGGNEQFF
NA	TRBV13	TRBD1	TRBJ1-5	TGTGCCAGCAGCTCCGGGACAGAAAATCAGCCCCAGCATTTT	CASSSGTENQPQHF
NA	TRBV11-3	TRBD2	TRBJ2-1	TGTGCCAGCAGCTTAGGCGGGGGAGGATACAATGAGCAGTTCTTC	CASSLGGGGYNEQFF
NA	TRBV4-2	TRBD2	TRBJ2-2	TGTGCCAGCACTCAAGCCCTTAGCGGGGGGGAGACCGGGGAGCTGTTTTTT	CASTQALSGGETGELFF
NA	TRBV7-6	NA	TRBJ1-4	TGTGCCAGCAGCTTATACAGTAGTGAAAAACTGTTTTTT	CASSLYSSEKLFF
NA	TRBV7-3	NA	TRBJ2-2	TGTGCCAGCAGCTTAACGTCCGTATCGAACACCGGGGAGCTGTTTTTT	CASSLTSVSNTGELFF
NA	TRBV7-9	NA	TRBJ1-1	TGTGCCAGCAGCTTAGCTTCAGAAGCTTTCTTT	CASSLASEAFF
NA	TRBV5-6	NA	TRBJ2-1	TGTGCCAGCAGCTTGCGCGGGGATGTTTCTTCGGAGCAGTTCTTC	CASSLRGDVSSEQFF
NA	TRBV12-3/TRBV12-4	NA	TRBJ2-3	TGTGCCAGCAGTTACAGCGGCAGAGATACGCAGTATTTT	CASSYSGRDTQYF
NA	TRBV19	NA	TRBJ1-5	TGTGCCAGTACCTTACGCGGGGGAACTTATAGCAATCAGCCCCAGCATTTT	CASTLRGGTYSNQPQHF
NA	TRBV7-9	TRBD2	TRBJ2-1	TGTGCCAGCAGCTTAGCGGCTAGCGGGTACAATGAGCAGTTCTTC	CASSLAASGYNEQFF
NA	TRBV12-5	NA	TRBJ1-1	TGTGCTAGTGGTTTGGCCAGGGACTGGGGGAGGACTGAAGCTTTCTTT	CASGLARDWGRTEAFF
NA	TRBV6-5	TRBD2	TRBJ2-3	TGTGCCAGCAGGAGGACTAGCGGGGGGGTTGATACGCAGTATTTT	CASRRTSGGVDTQYF
NA	TRBV19	NA	TRBJ2-4	TGTGCCAGTAGTATTCTTTTTTCAGAGCGCAACATTCAGTACTTC	CASSILFSERNIQYF
NA	TRBV5-6	TRBD2	TRBJ2-5	TGTGCCAGCAGCTTATTGGGGAGCGGGGCACAAGAGACCCAGTACTTC	CASSLLGSGAQETQYF
few	TRBV7-2	TRBD2	TRBJ2-3	TGTGCCAGCAGCTTAGGTCTAGCGGGGGGCAGTACAGATACGCAGTATTTT	CASSLGLAGGSTDTQYF